This T cell receptor beta chain was sequenced in a study of blood T cell repertoires in COVID-19. About the research overall: Acute and convalescent COVID-19 specimens originated in the United States, Italy and Spain.

The V gene's germline CDR1 is SGDLS and CDR2 YYNGEE. V gave up 3 bases and J gave up 3 bases; unmatched junction bases: 2. CDR3 length equals 16 residues. As processed by the authors: Nucleated cell number was recorded as an estimate derived from reference gene primer amplification. Data came from immunoSEQ multiplex PCR; TCRdb stores just in-frame clones and leaves some out. Clonal size and the V and J genes are those of that table, whereas D and trimming came from the DNA. Here the sample spans about 76,000 clones, about 82% being singletons. The sequence came from a man aged 45-65 years with COVID-19, enrolled during active disease. Sequencing input: peripheral blood. The gene calls are TRBV9 and TRBJ2-2, with 13 nucleotides matching TRBD2. DNA for the CDR3: TGTGCCAGCAGCGACACTAGCGGGAGGGACACCGGGGAGCTGTTTTTT. The encoded protein is CASSDTSGRDTGELFF.